The next 9 T cell receptor beta chains were all read from a single sample in a study of shared clonotypes between healthy human individuals. Clones were read by immunoSEQ multiplex PCR, and TCRdb kept only the in-frame ones, dropping some. Of over 2 million clones in the sample, 85% to 95% were seen once. The sample taken for sequencing was naive CD4+ T cells sorted from blood. Subset defined: CD45RA+ positively selected. The receptors shown here come from a man between 18 and 35 years old in good health.

The chain carries TRBV9 and TRBJ1-3; tentative D call: TRBD1 (6 bases). Trimming stripped 3 bases from V and 2 bases from J, with 12 bases between. The CDR3 has 15 residues. Looked up from germline, CDR1 is SGDLS and CDR2 is YYNGEE. The CDR3 loop reads CASSAGTLTGNTIYF. In nucleotides, the CDR3 is TGTGCCAGCAGCGCGGGGACATTAACTGGAAACACCATATATTTT.

The chain uses TRBV18 and TRBJ1-1; D may be TRBD1 (5 bases). From germline, CDR1 is KGHSH and CDR2 LQKENI. This CDR3 spans 15 amino acids. The V gene lost 2 bases and the J gene lost 0 bases, with 10 bases spanning the gap. The CDR3 DNA sequence: TGTGCCAGCTCACCAGGGGCTAGCATGAACACTGAAGCTTTCTTT. Encoded protein: CASSPGASMNTEAFF.

Comments on this clone: Additional DNA sequences in this sample encode the identical CDR3. CDR3 nucleotides: TGTGCCAGCAGACGGGGTGGCACCGGGGAGCTGTTTTTT. It yields the protein CASRRGGTGELFF. The chain links TRBV6-5 to TRBJ2-2, with D perhaps matching TRBD2 (5 bases). Per germline, CDR1 MNHEY and CDR2 SVGAGI. The CDR3 sequence is 13 residues long. Trimming removed 6 bases from V and 4 bases from J, with 9 bases in between.

The chain employs TRBV7-9 and TRBJ1-2, with 7 bases matching TRBD1. Germline V gene lookup returns CDR1 SEHNR and CDR2 FQNEAQ (reference sequence). Losses at the gene ends were 4 bases for V and 5 bases for J; bases not matched to a gene: 7. The CDR3 totals 14 residues. Written as DNA, the CDR3 is TGTGCCAGCAGCTCCGGGACAGAAAGTTATGGCTACACCTTC. This translates into CASSSGTESYGYTF.

This chain links TRBV13 with TRBJ2-2, with a weak D call TRBD2 (5 bases). This CDR3 contains 16 residues. In germline, CDR1 is PRHDT, CDR2 FYEKMQ (reference sequence). V lost 3 bases, J lost 1 base, and 12 bases lay in between. This CDR3 reads CASSFPSGMNTGELFF. CDR3 in DNA: TGTGCCAGCAGCTTCCCCAGCGGAATGAACACCGGGGAGCTGTTTTTT.

This chain joins TRBV5-6 and TRBJ2-1, with 7 positions matching TRBD2. The CDR3 runs 15 residues. CDR1 and CDR2 (germline): SGHDT, YYEEEE. The J segment lost 7 bases and the V segment lost 3 bases, leaving 10 bases of the junction unmatched. For the CDR3, the DNA is TGTGCCAGCAGCTCCACTGGACTAGGGCTTAATGAGCAGTTCTTC. As protein: CASSSTGLGLNEQFF.

The chain combines TRBV4-3 with TRBJ2-2; 7 nucleotides agree with TRBD2. The V gene's germline CDR1 is LGHNA and CDR2 YSLEER. CDR3 length: 13 amino acids. J gave up 11 bases and V 1 base, and 4 bases lay outside the gene matches. The CDR3 DNA is TGCGCCAGCAGCCAAGGGGAGGGCGGAGAGCTGTTTTTT. Translating it yields CASSQGEGGELFF.

Regarding this clone: Additional DNA sequences in this sample encode the identical CDR3. The chain links TRBV6-5 to TRBJ1-2; D perhaps matches TRBD1 (6 bases). The CDR3 contains 12 residues. Germline CDR1 MNHEY, CDR2 SVGAGI. Trimming took off 6 bases at V and 7 bases at J, with 12 bases between the two ends. CDR3 sequence: CASSLDRFGYTF. CDR3 sequence (DNA): TGTGCCAGCAGCCTCGACAGGTTTGGCTACACCTTC.

Comments on this clone: Other DNA sequences of this sample code for an identical CDR3. The V call is TRBV30, the J call TRBJ2-3; possible D gene TRBD2, 6 bases. The CDR3 is 15 amino acids. Trimming pared 0 bases from V and 4 bases from J, leaving 14 bases between. CDR1 is GTSNPN and CDR2 is SVGIG in the germline V gene (reference sequence). This chain's CDR3 is CAWSVTSGSADTQYF. The DNA for the CDR3 is TGTGCCTGGAGTGTAACCAGCGGGTCGGCAGATACGCAGTATTTT.